This TCR beta chain was captured in a study of control samples from healthy donors and cancer patients. The CDR3 covers 16 residues. Looked up from germline, CDR1 is SGHRS and CDR2 is YFSETQ. V dropped 4 bases and J dropped 6; count of bases not matched to a gene: 12. Some clones are missing from TCRdb's copy, which holds only in-frame ones; the method was immunoSEQ multiplex PCR. The data show about 170,000 clones, under 95% seen once. The TCR was taken from a woman in her late teens or twenties in good health. The sample consisted of blood. J is TRBJ2-7 and V is TRBV5-1; 11 nucleotides match TRBD1. The chain's CDR3 is CASSLSRTGGSGEQYF. In DNA, the CDR3 is TGCGCCAGCAGCCTATCAAGGACAGGGGGCAGCGGCGAGCAGTACTTC. Full variable domain (missing parts from reference TRBV5-1 and TRBJ2-7): KAGVTQTPRYLIKTRGQQVTLSCSPISGHRSVSWYQQTPGQGLQFLFEYFSETQRNKGNFPGRFSGRQFSNSRSEMNVSTLELGDSALYLCASSLSRTGGSGEQYFGPGTRLTVT.